This T cell receptor beta chain is drawn from a study of T cells after yellow fever vaccination. Study results and caveats: Clonotypes shared by both compartments, CD4 and CD8, made up a small share. Primary-vaccination clones mostly resurfaced post-booster (around 96% CD4, just under 90% CD8).

The CDR3 spans 14 residues. V lost 0 bases, J lost 4 bases, and 7 bases lay in between. Germline V gene lookup returns CDR1 LGHNA and CDR2 YSLEER. MiXCR, applied by TCRdb to the 5' RACE reads, yields one record per CDR3 protein. The sample carries approximately 250,000 distinct CDR3 sequences, 5.2% recorded once. At least ten counts were recorded for this clonotype. What it binds is not known. The rearrangement uses TRBV4-3 and TRBJ1-5, with unresolved D. This sequence originates from a man between 18 and 35 years old who received the YFV17D yellow fever vaccine. Here the sequenced sample was CD4+ T cells sorted from PBMCs, taken on the day of the yellow fever booster vaccination. CDR3 sequence reads: CASSQDTWNQPQHF. The CDR3 nucleotides are TGCGCCAGCAGCCAAGATACGTGGAATCAGCCCCAGCATTTT.